The entry below describes one TCR beta chain. Its antigen is not identified. This clone may be a read error of a much larger clone one base away. V was cut by 1 base and J by 8 bases, with 10 bases left in between. Germline assignment: CDR1 SGHAT and CDR2 FQNNGV. This CDR3 spans 13 amino acids. The record originates from a study of breast tumors, draining lymph nodes, adjacent tissues. MiXCR was run by TCRdb on the multiplex PCR reads, yielding one entry per CDR3 protein. Of about 140,000 distinct CDR3 sequences in the sample, around a third were seen once. Overall study results and limits: The data were judged consistent with most tumor T cells coming from lymph node and expanding in tumor. Tumor TCR diversity was below lymph nodes but above nontumor tissue. Tumor T cell lymph node origin was a supported hypothesis, not proven.

The lymph nodes were axillary draining lymph nodes from breast cancer patients. Input material: axillary lymph node tissue. This sequence originates from a female donor with breast cancer. Some clones in this sample may be carry-over from other donors' samples. The chain recombines TRBV11-2 with TRBJ2-3; D might be TRBD1 (5 bases). CDR3 sequence: CASSLGQPATQYF. The CDR3 nucleotides are TGTGCCAGCAGCTTAGGACAGCCAGCTACGCAGTATTTT.